Listed here is a single T cell receptor beta chain. This clone showed up just a few times. No antigen is known for it. No much larger clonotype is one base removed from it; base qualities were not supplied. TCRbeta CDR3 regions were amplified from genomic DNA by means of the immunoSEQ Assay, a bias-controlled multiplex PCR. Processing in the source paper ran as follows. The number of nucleated cells in each sample was estimated by amplification of reference gene primers within the assay. To quantify the absolute abundance of each unique TCRbeta CDR3 rearrangement, sequence reads were collapsed and filtered. For each sample, productive Simpson clonality was calculated by taking the square root of Simpson's diversity index across productive rearrangements. This immuneACCESS table, as held by TCRdb, lists in-frame sequences with V and J called but not all clones. Of the missing ones, under half trace to an unresolved V gene in checked studies; the others have no known cause. D and trimming come from the DNA, and the V and J calls and clone size come from that table. This sample gives 200,000 to 250,000 clones in total; 75% to 85% of them show up just once. Around 8% of the sample is held by the ten biggest clonotypes.

These data are taken from a study of blood T cell repertoires in COVID-19 (dated by TCRdb to the early 2020s). Background for the entire study: The collaborator samples originated in the United States, Italy and Spain and spanned the acute and convalescent phases of COVID-19. The samples were drawn from the first 160 participants of the ongoing ImmuneRACE study and from over 950 subjects provided by 6 global collaborators. The sample metadata nearly always contained a de-identified subject ID, COVID-19 status, age in years and sex. HLA class I and class II types, where available, came from metadata supplied by the sample provider rather than from assay-based typing. The material from the prospective study consisted of cDNA or gDNA derived from T cells, B-cell-depleted T cells, or PBMCs. Deeply sampled blood TCRbeta repertoires from subjects exposed to, actively infected with, or recovered from COVID-19 were included in the dataset. The repertoires were made available in a free public database intended to serve as a resource for research on the immune response to SARS-CoV-2. What the research found in general, with its limitations: How much clinical and demographic metadata was included differed by source and by participant, and the metadata was provided uncurated.

One collaborating source in Seattle enrolled patients during active infection and followed them longitudinally through the course of disease. Each collaborating institution followed its own protocols to collect whole blood in K2EDTA tubes. For TCRbeta analysis, collaborator samples were shipped as frozen whole blood, as isolated PBMCs, or as DNA extracted from either sample type. CDR1 and CDR2, looked up from the germline V gene (reference sequence), are LNHDA and SQIVND. Between the V and J ends, shortened by 9 bases and 7 bases respectively, the junction contains 19 bases. The CDR3, from cysteine to phenylalanine, totals 13 residues. Left in the record is the CDR3 DNA by itself, 39 bases read in frame from the first base.

The receptor chain draws on TRBV19 and TRBJ2-7; a weak D assignment points to TRBD1 (7 bases agree). The origin of this receptor is a woman of 80 years or more with COVID-19, enrolled during active disease. Material for sequencing was peripheral blood. The CDR3 in this case is CASGGRGSWEQYF. In nucleotide form, the sequence is TGTGCCAGCGGGGGCAGGGGGTCGTGGGAGCAGTACTTC.